A selection of T cell receptor beta chains follows, all from one sample in a study of shared clonotypes between healthy human individuals. Libraries were prepared by immunoSEQ multiplex PCR; TCRdb keeps only in-frame clonotypes and omits some of them. This repertoire shows around 2,100,000 clones, about 94% found once; its top ten account for approximately 1.2%. Sequenced input: naive CD8+ T cells sorted from blood. Source of these receptors: a man between 18 and 35 years old in good health. Each CDR3 is given with its conserved first and last residue. Each record gives: D gene, clone size, V gene, J gene, CDR3 protein, CDR3 DNA. D genes are given only for firm matches. Where a row states a size, it is once, few, many or the class of an expanded clone; other rows omit it.

NA	NA	TRBV5-4	TRBJ2-1	CASSLAGGAYNEQFF	TGTGCCAGCAGCTTGGCGGGCGGGGCCTACAATGAGCAGTTCTTC
NA	NA	TRBV7-8	TRBJ2-5	CASSLAWGEETQYF	TGTGCCAGCAGCTTAGCATGGGGAGAAGAGACCCAGTACTTC
TRBD2	NA	TRBV25-1	TRBJ2-1	CASSPSGLAFYTEQFF	TGTGCCAGCAGCCCTTCGGGACTAGCGTTTTACACTGAGCAGTTCTTC
NA	NA	TRBV9	TRBJ1-6	CASSEDSVNSPLHF	TGTGCCAGCAGCGAGGACAGCGTAAATTCACCCCTCCACTTT
NA	NA	TRBV7-9	TRBJ2-2	CASGPGEATGELFF	TGTGCCAGCGGGCCCGGCGAGGCCACCGGGGAGCTGTTTTTT
NA	NA	TRBV5-6	TRBJ2-3	CASSLGIGGAAVDTQYF	TGTGCCAGCAGCTTGGGGATAGGCGGGGCTGCCGTAGATACGCAGTATTTT
NA	NA	TRBV10-3	TRBJ1-1	CAISDQHGGPDTEAFF	TGTGCCATCAGTGACCAACACGGTGGCCCGGACACTGAAGCTTTCTTT
NA	NA	TRBV6-1	TRBJ2-5	CASSETGVYETQYF	TGTGCCAGCAGTGAGACAGGAGTCTACGAGACCCAGTACTTC
NA	NA	TRBV5-1	TRBJ1-5	CASSFTRRDGIYSNQPQHF	TGCGCCAGCAGCTTTACTCGGAGAGACGGTATATATAGCAATCAGCCCCAGCATTTT
NA	NA	TRBV27	TRBJ2-7	CASSLLPGQGGDEQYF	TGTGCCAGCAGTTTATTACCGGGGCAGGGTGGTGACGAGCAGTACTTC
NA	NA	TRBV19	TRBJ1-5	CASSIVGADQPQHF	TGTGCCAGTAGTATAGTTGGGGCTGATCAGCCCCAGCATTTT
NA	NA	TRBV4-1	TRBJ1-1	CASSQEEENTEAFF	TGCGCCAGCAGCCAAGAGGAGGAGAACACTGAAGCTTTCTTT
NA	NA	TRBV14	TRBJ1-1	CASSQGPGNTEAFF	TGTGCCAGCAGCCAAGGTCCGGGGAACACTGAAGCTTTCTTT
TRBD2	once	TRBV5-1	TRBJ2-7	CASSFSGGSYEQYF	TGCGCCAGCAGCTTTAGCGGGGGGTCCTACGAGCAGTACTTC
TRBD1	NA	TRBV4-1	TRBJ2-3	CASSQEPGQGGTDTQYF	TGCGCCAGCAGTCAGGAACCGGGACAGGGAGGCACAGATACGCAGTATTTT
TRBD2	NA	TRBV9	TRBJ2-2	CASSVALGGLSSGVTGELFF	TGTGCCAGCAGCGTAGCTCTCGGGGGCTTGTCTAGCGGGGTCACCGGGGAGCTGTTTTTT
NA	NA	TRBV29-1	TRBJ2-7	CSVETASYEQYF	TGCAGCGTTGAAACAGCCTCCTACGAGCAGTACTTC
NA	NA	TRBV27	TRBJ2-7	CASSFGKVNYEQYF	TGTGCCAGCAGTTTTGGTAAGGTTAACTACGAGCAGTACTTC
NA	NA	TRBV7-9	TRBJ1-2	CASSLGTQRYYGYTF	TGTGCCAGCAGCTTAGGAACGCAGCGATACTATGGCTACACCTTC
NA	NA	TRBV11-2	TRBJ2-7	CASSFDTPGAYEQYF	TGTGCCAGCAGCTTTGACACCCCGGGGGCATACGAGCAGTACTTC